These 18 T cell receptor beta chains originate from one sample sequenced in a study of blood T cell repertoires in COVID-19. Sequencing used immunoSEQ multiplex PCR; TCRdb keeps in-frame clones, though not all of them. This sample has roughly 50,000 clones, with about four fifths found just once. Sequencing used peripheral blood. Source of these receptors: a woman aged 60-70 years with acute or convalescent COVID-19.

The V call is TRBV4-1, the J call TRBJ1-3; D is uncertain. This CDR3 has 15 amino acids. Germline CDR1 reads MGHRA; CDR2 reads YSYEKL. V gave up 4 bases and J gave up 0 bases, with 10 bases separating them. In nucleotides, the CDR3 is TGCGCCAGCAGCCTAACAGAGAGCTCTGGAAACACCATATATTTT. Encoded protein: CASSLTESSGNTIYF.

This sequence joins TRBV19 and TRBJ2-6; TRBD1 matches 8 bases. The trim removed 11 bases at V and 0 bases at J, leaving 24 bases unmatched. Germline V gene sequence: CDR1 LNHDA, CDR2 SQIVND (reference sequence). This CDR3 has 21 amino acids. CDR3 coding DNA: TGTGCCTCATACAGCCCGGACTTTGGACGGGGACAGGCCTCTGGGGCCAACGTCCTGACTTTC. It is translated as CASYSPDFGRGQASGANVLTF.

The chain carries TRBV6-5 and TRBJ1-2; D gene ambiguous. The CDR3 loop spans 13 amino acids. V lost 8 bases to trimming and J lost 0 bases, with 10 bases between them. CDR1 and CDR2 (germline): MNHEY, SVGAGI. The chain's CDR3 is CASCISANYGYTF. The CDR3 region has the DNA TGTGCCAGCTGTATCTCCGCTAACTATGGCTACACCTTC.

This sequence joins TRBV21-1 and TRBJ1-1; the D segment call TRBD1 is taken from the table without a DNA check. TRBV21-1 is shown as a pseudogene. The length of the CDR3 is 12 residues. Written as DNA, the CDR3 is TGTGCCAGCCGACAGGGGAGAACTGAAGCTTTCTTT. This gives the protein CASRQGRTEAFF.

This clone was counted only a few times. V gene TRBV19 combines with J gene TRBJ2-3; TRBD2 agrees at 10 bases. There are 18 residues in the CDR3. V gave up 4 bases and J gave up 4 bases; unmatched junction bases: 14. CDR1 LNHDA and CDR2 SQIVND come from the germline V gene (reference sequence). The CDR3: CASSRRTSGIRVADTQYF. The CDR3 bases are TGTGCCAGTAGTAGAAGGACTAGCGGTATACGGGTCGCAGATACGCAGTATTTT.

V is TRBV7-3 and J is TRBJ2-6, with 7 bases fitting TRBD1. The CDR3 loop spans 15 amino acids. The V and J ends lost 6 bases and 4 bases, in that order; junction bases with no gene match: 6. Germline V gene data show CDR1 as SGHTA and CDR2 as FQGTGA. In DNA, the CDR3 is TGTGCCAGCAGTCCACAGGGGACAGGGGCCAACGTCCTGACTTTC. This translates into CASSPQGTGANVLTF.

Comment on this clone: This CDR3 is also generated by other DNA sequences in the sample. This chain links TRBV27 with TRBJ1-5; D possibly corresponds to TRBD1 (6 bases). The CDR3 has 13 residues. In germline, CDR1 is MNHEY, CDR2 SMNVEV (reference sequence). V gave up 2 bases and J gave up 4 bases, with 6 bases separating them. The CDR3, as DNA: TGTGCCAGCAGTTTAAGGGGGAATCAGCCCCAGCATTTT. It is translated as CASSLRGNQPQHF.

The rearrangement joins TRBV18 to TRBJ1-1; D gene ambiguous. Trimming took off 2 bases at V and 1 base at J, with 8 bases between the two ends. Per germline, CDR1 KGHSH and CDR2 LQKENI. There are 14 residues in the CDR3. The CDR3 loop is CASSPASRNTEAFF. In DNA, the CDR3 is TGTGCCAGCTCACCAGCGTCCCGGAACACTGAAGCTTTCTTT. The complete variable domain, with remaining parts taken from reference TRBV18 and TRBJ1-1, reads NAGVMQNPRHLVRRRGQEARLRCSPMKGHSHVYWYRQLPEEGLKFMVYLQKENIIDESGMPKERFSAEFPKEGPSILRIQQVVRGDSAAYFCASSPASRNTEAFFGQGTRLTVV.

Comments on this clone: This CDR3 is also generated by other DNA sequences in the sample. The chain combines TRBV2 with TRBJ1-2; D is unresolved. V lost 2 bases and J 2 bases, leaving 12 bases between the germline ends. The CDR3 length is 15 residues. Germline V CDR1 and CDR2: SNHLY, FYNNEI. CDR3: CASSEPPGLNYGYTF. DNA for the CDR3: TGTGCCAGCAGTGAACCCCCAGGATTAAACTATGGCTACACCTTC.

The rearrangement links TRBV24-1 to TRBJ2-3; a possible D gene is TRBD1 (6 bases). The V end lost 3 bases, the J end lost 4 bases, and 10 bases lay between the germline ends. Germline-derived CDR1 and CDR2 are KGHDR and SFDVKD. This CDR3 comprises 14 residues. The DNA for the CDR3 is TGTGCCACCAGTGATCCCAGGGGAGCAGATACGCAGTATTTT. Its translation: CATSDPRGADTQYF.

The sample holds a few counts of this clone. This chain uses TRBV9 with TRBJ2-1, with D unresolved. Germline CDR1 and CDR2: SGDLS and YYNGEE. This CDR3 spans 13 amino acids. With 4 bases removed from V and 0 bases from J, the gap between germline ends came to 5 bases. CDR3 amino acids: CASSLSSYNEQFF. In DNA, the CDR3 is TGTGCCAGCAGCTTGAGCTCCTACAATGAGCAGTTCTTC. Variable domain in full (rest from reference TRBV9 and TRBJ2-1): DSGVTQTPKHLITATGQRVTLRCSPRSGDLSVYWYQQSLDQGLQFLIQYYNGEERAKGNILERFSAQQFPDLHSELNLSSLELGDSALYFCASSLSSYNEQFFGPGTRLTVL.

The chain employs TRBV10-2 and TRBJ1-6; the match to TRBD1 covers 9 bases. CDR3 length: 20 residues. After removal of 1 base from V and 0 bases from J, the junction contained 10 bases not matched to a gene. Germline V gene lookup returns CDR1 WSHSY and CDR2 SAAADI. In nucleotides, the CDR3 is TGCGCCAGCAGTGAGTTGGGTGGACAGGGGACCAGCTCCTATAATTCACCCCTCCACTTT. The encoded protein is CASSELGGQGTSSYNSPLHF.

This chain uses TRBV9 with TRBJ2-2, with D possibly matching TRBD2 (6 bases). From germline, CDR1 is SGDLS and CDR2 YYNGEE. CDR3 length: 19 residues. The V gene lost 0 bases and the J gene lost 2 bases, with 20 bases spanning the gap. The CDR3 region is CASSVALLGGLTNTGELFF. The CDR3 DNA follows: TGTGCCAGCAGCGTAGCGCTATTGGGGGGACTTACAAACACCGGGGAGCTGTTTTTT.

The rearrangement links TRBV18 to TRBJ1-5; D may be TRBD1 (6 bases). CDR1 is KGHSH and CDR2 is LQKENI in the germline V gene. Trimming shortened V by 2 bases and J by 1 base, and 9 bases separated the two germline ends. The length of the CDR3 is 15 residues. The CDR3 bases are TGTGCCAGCTCACCATTCGGACAGAGCAATCAGCCCCAGCATTTT. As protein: CASSPFGQSNQPQHF.

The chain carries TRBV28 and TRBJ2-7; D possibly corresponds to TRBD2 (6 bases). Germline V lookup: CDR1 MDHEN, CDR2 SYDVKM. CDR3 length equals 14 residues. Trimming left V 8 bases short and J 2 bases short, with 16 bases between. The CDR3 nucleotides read TGTGCCAGCGCTACCGGCGGGAAGGCCTACGAGCAGTACTTC. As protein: CASATGGKAYEQYF.

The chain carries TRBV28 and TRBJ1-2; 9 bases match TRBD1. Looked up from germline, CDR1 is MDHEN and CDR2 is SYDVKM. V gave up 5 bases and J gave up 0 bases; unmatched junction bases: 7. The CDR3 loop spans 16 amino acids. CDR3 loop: CASSPTQGAANYGYTF. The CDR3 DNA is TGTGCCAGCAGTCCTACACAGGGGGCGGCTAACTATGGCTACACCTTC.

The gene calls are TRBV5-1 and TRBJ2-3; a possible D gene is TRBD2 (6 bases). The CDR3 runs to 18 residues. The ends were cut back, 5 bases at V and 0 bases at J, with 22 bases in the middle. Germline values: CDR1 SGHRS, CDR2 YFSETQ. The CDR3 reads CASSVSFLPGGSTDTQYF. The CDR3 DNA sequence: TGCGCCAGCAGTGTGAGTTTTCTCCCCGGGGGAAGCACAGATACGCAGTATTTT.

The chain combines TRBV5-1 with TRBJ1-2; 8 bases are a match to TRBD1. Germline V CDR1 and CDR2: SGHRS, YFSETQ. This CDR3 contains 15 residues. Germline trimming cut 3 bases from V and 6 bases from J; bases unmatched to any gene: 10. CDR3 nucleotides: TGCGCCAGCAGCTCCTCATCCGGACAGGGACATGGCTACACCTTC. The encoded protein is CASSSSSGQGHGYTF. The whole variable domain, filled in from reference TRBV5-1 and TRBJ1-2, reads KAGVTQTPRYLIKTRGQQVTLSCSPISGHRSVSWYQQTPGQGLQFLFEYFSETQRNKGNFPGRFSGRQFSNSRSEMNVSTLELGDSALYLCASSSSSGQGHGYTFGSGTRLTVV.